The clone carrying this T cell receptor (beta chain) was picked up a small number of times. The antigen is undetermined. Using immunoSEQ multiplex PCR, the repertoire was profiled, and TCRdb retains in-frame clones only, with some absent. Of approximately 27,000 clones listed, more than 75% are singletons. The sort gate was single viable CD3+CD4+CD8-CD45RO+ cells for memory CD4+ T cells. Positive selection with CD4 microbeads enriched total CD4+ T cells. These data come from a study of memory CD4+ T cells and cytomegalovirus serostatus. Study-level points and caveats: The CMV-associated TCR signature appears largely within the CD4+ memory repertoire.

CDR1 LNHDA and CDR2 SQIVND come from the germline V gene (reference sequence). Trimming took 3 bases from V and 0 from J, leaving 9 bases between them. The CDR3 spans 15 residues. The chain carries TRBV19 and TRBJ1-5; D is unresolved. This sequence was found in an adult in good health and CMV-seronegative. Sequenced input: memory CD4+ T cells from blood. For the CDR3, the DNA is TGTGCCAGTAGTATGAAGGCGGATAGCAATCAGCCCCAGCATTTT. Translated, it gives CASSMKADSNQPQHF.